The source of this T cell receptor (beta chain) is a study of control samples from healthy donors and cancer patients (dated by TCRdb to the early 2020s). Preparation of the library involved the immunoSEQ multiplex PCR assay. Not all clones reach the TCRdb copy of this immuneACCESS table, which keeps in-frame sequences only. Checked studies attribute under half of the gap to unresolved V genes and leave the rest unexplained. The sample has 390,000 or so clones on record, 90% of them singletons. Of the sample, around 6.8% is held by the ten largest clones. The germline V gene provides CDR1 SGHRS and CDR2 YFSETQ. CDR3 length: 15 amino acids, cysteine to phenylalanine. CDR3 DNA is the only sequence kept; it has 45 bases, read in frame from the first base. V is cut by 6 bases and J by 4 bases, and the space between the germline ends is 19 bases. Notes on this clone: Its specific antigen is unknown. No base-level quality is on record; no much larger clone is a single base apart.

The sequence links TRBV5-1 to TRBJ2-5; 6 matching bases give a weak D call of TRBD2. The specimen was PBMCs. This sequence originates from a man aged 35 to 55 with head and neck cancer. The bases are TGCGCCAGCACTGGAGGGCCCTCTCGGGTAGAGACCCAGTACTTC. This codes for CASTGGPSRVETQYF.